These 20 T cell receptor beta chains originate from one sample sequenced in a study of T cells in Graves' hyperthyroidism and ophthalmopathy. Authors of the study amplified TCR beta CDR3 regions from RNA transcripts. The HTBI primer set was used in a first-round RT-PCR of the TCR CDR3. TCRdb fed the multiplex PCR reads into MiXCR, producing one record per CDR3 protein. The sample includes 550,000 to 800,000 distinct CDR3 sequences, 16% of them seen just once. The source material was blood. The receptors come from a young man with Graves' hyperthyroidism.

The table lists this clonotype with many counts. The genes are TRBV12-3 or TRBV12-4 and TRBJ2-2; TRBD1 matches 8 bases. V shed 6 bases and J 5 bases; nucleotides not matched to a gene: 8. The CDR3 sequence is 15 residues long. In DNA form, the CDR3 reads TGTGCCAGCAGACCCGGACAGGGTGGTACCGGGGAGCTGTTTTTT. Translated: CASRPGQGGTGELFF.

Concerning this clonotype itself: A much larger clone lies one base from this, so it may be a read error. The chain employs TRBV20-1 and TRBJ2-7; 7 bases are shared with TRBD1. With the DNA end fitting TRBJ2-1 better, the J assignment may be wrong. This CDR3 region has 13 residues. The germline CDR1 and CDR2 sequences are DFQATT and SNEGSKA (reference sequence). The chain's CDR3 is CSARWTGSYEQFF. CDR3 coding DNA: TGCAGTGCTCGCTGGACAGGCTCCTACGAGCAGTTCTTC.

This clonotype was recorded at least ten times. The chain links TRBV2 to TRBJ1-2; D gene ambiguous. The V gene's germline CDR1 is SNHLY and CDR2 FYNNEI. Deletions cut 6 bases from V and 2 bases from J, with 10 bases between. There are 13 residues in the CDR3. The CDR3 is CASRDGTNYGYTF. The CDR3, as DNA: TGTGCCAGCAGGGACGGAACAAACTATGGCTACACCTTC.

CDR3 region: CASTQVPNGYTF. CDR3 bases: TGTGCCAGCACACAGGTTCCCAATGGCTACACCTTC. The chain employs TRBV12-3 or TRBV12-4 and TRBJ1-2; maybe TRBD1 (5 bases). The CDR3 consists of 12 residues. V shed 7 bases and J shed 6 bases, with 12 bases lying between them.

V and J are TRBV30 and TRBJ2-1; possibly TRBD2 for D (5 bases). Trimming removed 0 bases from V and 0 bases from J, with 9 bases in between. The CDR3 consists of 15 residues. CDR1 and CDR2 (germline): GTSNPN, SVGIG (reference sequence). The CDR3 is CAWSVGGGSYNEQFF. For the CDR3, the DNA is TGTGCCTGGAGTGTAGGAGGAGGCTCCTACAATGAGCAGTTCTTC. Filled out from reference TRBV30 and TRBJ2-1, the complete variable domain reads SQTIHQWPATLVQPVGSPLSLECTVEGTSNPNLYWYRQAAGRGLQLLFYSVGIGQISSEVPQNLSASRPQDRQFILSSKKLLLSDSGFYLCAWSVGGGSYNEQFFGPGTRLTVL.

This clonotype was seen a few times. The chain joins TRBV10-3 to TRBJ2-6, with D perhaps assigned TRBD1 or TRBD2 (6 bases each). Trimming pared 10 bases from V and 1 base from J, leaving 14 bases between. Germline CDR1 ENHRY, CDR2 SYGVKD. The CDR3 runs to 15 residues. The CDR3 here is CASGTSPSGANVLTF. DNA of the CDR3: TGTGCCAGCGGGACAAGTCCATCTGGGGCCAACGTCCTGACTTTC.

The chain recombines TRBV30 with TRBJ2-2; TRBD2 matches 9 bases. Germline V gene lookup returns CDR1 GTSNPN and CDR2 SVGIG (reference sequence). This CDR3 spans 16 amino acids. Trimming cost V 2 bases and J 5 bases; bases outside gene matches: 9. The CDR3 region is CAWSQSGRLGTGELFF. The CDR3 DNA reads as TGTGCCTGGAGTCAAAGCGGGAGGCTGGGGACCGGGGAGCTGTTTTTT.

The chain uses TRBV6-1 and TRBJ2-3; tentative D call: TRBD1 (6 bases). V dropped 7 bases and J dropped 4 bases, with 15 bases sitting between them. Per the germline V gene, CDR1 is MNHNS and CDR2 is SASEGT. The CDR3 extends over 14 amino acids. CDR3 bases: TGTGCCAGCAACCACCCCAGGGGCGCAGATACGCAGTATTTT. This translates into CASNHPRGADTQYF.

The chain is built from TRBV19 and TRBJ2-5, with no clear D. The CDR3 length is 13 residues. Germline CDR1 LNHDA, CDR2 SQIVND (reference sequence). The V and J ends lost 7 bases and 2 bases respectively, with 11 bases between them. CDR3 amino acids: CASKKGRQETQYF. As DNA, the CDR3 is TGTGCCAGTAAGAAGGGCCGACAAGAGACCCAGTACTTC. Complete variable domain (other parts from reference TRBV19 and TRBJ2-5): DGGITQSPKYLFRKEGQNVTLSCEQNLNHDAMYWYRQDPGQGLRLIYYSQIVNDFQKGDIAEGYSVSREKKESFPLTVTSAQKNPTAFYLCASKKGRQETQYFGPGTRLLVL.

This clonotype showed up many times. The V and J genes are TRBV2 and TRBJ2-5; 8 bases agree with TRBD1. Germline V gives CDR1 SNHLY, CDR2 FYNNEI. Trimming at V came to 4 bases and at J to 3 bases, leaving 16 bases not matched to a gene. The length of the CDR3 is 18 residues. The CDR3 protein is CASSGGKGQGKEEETQYF. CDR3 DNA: TGTGCCAGCAGTGGAGGTAAAGGACAGGGAAAGGAAGAAGAGACCCAGTACTTC.

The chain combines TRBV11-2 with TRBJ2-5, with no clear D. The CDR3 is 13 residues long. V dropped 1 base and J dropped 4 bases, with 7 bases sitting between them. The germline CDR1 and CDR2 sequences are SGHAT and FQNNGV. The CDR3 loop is CASSLVWRETQYF. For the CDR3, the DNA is TGTGCCAGCAGCTTAGTATGGAGAGAGACCCAGTACTTC. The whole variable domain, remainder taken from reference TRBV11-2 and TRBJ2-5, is EAGVAQSPRYKIIEKRQSVAFWCNPISGHATLYWYQQILGQGPKLLIQFQNNGVVDDSQLPKDRFSAERLKGVDSTLKIQPAKLEDSAVYLCASSLVWRETQYFGPGTRLLVL.

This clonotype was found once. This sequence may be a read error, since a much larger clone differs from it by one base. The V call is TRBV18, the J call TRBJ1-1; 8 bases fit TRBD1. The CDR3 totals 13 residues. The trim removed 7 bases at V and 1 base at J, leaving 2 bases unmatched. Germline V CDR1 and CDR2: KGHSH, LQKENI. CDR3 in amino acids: CASLGQENTEAFF. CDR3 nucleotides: TGTGCCAGCTTGGGACAGGAGAACACTGAAGCTTTCTTT.

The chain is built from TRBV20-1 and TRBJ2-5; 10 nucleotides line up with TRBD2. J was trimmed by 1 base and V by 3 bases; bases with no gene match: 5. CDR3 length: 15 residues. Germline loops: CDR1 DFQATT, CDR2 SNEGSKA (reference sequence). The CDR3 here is CSASIGLAVQETQYF. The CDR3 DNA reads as TGCAGTGCTAGTATAGGACTAGCGGTCCAAGAGACCCAGTACTTC.

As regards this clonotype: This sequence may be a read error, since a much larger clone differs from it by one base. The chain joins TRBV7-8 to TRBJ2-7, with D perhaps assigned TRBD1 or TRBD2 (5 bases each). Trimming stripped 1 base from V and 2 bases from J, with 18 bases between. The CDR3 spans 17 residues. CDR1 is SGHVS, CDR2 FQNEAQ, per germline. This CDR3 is CASSLGPPGTPTYEQYF. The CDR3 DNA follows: TGTGCCAGCAGCTTAGGACCCCCCGGGACGCCGACCTACGAGCAGTACTTC.

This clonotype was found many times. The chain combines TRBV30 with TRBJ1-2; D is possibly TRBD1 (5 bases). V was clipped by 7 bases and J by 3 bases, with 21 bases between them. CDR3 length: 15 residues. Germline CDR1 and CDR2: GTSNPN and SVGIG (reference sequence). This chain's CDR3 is CAFTWAGLTHYGYTF. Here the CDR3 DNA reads TGTGCCTTTACTTGGGCAGGGCTGACCCACTATGGCTACACCTTC. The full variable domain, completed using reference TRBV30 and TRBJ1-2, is SQTIHQWPATLVQPVGSPLSLECTVEGTSNPNLYWYRQAAGRGLQLLFYSVGIGQISSEVPQNLSASRPQDRQFILSSKKLLLSDSGFYLCAFTWAGLTHYGYTFGSGTRLTVV.

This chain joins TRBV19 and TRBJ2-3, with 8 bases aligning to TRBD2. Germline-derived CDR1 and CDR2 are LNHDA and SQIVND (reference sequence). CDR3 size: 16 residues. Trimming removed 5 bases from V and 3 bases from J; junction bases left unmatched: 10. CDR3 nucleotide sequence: TGTGCCAGTAGTGCCCTCCTCGGGAGGGGGACAGATACGCAGTATTTT. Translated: CASSALLGRGTDTQYF.

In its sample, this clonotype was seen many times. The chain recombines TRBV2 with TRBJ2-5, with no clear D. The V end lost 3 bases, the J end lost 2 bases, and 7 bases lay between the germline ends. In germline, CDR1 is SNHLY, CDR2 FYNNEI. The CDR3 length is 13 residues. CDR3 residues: CASSDGRQETQYF. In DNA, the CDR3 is TGTGCCAGCAGTGACGGCAGACAAGAGACCCAGTACTTC.

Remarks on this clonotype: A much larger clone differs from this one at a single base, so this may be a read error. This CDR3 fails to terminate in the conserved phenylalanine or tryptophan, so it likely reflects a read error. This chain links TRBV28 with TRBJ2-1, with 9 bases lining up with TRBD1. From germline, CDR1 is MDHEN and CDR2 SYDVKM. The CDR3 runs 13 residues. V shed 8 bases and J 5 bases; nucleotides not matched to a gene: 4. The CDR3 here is CASSGQGHNEQFL. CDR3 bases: TGTGCCAGCTCGGGACAGGGCCACAATGAGCAGTTCCTC.

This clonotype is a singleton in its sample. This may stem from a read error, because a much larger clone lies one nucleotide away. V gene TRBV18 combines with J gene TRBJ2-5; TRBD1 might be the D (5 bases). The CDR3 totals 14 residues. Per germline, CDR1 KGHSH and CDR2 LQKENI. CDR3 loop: CASSTSGLQETRYF. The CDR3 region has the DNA TGTGCCAGCTCAACATCAGGGCTTCAAGAGACCCGGTACTTC. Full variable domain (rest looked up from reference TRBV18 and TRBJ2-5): NAGVMQNPRHLVRRRGQEARLRCSPMKGHSHVYWYRQLPEEGLKFMVYLQKENIIDESGMPKERFSAEFPKEGPSILRIQQVVRGDSAAYFCASSTSGLQETRYFGPGTRLLVL.

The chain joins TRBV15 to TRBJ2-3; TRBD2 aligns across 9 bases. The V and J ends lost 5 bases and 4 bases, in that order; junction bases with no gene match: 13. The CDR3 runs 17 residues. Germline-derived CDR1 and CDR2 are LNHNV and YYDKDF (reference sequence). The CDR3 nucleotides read TGTGCCACCAGCGCCCTGGGGGCTAGCGGGATCCCAGATACGCAGTATTTT. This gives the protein CATSALGASGIPDTQYF.